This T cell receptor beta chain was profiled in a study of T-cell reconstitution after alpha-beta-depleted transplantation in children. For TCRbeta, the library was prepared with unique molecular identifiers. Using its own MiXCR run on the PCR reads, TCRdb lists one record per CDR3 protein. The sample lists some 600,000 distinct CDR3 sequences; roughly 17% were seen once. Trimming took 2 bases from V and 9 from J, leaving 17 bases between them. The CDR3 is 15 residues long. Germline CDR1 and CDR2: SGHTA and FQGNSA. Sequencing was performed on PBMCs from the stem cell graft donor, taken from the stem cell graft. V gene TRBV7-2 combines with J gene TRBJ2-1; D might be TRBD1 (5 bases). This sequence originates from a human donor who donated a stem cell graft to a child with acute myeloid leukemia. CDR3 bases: TGTGCCAGCAGCTTAAGGGGAACTGGTACGGGTGAGCAGTTCTTC. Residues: CASSLRGTGTGEQFF.